The clone carrying this T cell receptor (beta chain) turned up a few times. The antigen is unknown. The CDR3 covers 15 residues. Germline CDR1 SGHTA, CDR2 FQGTGA. Trimming at V came to 3 bases and at J to 2 bases, leaving 4 bases not matched to a gene. The unexposed donors gave CD4+ T cells in 2011-2018, prior to COVID-19. The cells were cultured for 10 days before CD4+ T cells were isolated. As cell numbers allowed, unexposed-donor CD4+ T cells faced SARS-CoV-2 S/N and four cold-coronavirus spikes. The data belong to a study of CD4 T cells in relation to SARS-CoV-2 and coronaviruses. Points from the study as a whole: About 65% of donors had memory CD4+ clonotypes crossrecognizing SARS-CoV-2 and common cold coronavirus spike.

Sequenced by immunoSEQ multiplex PCR; TCRdb stores in-frame clones only, minus some. Among tens of thousands of clones, just under 75% were seen once, and the ten largest hold about 22%. The chain joins TRBV7-3 to TRBJ2-1; 7 bases agree with TRBD1. Sequences were obtained from CD4+ T cells from PBMCs, cultured in vitro. This TCR came from a human donor in good health. CDR3 DNA sequence: TGTGCCAGCAGCTTCGGGACAGTCACCTACAATGAGCAGTTCTTC. This translates into CASSFGTVTYNEQFF.